These 21 T cell receptor beta chains were sequenced from one sample in a study of T cells expressing NK-cell markers. TCRdb re-called the 5' RACE reads and gives one entry per CDR3 protein, without DNA. This table lists roughly 380,000 distinct CDR3 sequences. The sequenced material came from blood T cells: a sorted CD56 or NKG2C T cell subset, CD4+ or CD8+ T cells, or bulk PBMC T cells (not recorded which). Source of these receptors: a man between 18 and 69 years old in good health.

The chain carries TRBV2 and TRBJ2-5; the D call from TCRdb, TRBD2, cannot be confirmed without DNA. CDR3 length: 14 amino acids. Germline V CDR1 and CDR2: SNHLY, FYNNEI. The CDR3 protein is CASRTSLAQETQYF.

This chain connects TRBV28 to TRBJ2-7. This CDR3 region has 15 residues. Germline values: CDR1 MDHEN, CDR2 SYDVKM. The CDR3 spells CASTPYYTVSYEQYF.

This chain uses TRBV5-4 with TRBJ2-6. Per germline, CDR1 SGHNT and CDR2 YYREEE (reference sequence). There are 16 residues in the CDR3. The CDR3 protein is CASSLDVGAGANVLTF.

The chain recombines TRBV9 with TRBJ2-7; TCRdb picks TRBD1, but there is no DNA to check that call. This CDR3 comprises 15 residues. Germline V gives CDR1 SGDLS, CDR2 YYNGEE. CDR3 amino acids: CASSGGGGYVYEQYF.

CDR3 residues: CSASPQTSYGYTF. The chain carries TRBV20-1 and TRBJ1-2. The CDR3 runs 13 residues. Germline V gene lookup returns CDR1 DFQATT and CDR2 SNEGSKA (reference sequence).

The chain employs TRBV5-1 and TRBJ2-2; TCRdb's D gene call, TRBD2, goes unchecked for lack of DNA. Germline loops: CDR1 SGHRS, CDR2 YFSETQ. The CDR3 covers 15 residues. The CDR3 sequence: CASSSGTTYTGELFF.

The rearrangement joins TRBV2 to TRBJ2-5; TCRdb indicates TRBD2, and absent DNA this call remains unverified. The CDR3 extends over 13 amino acids. Germline V lookup: CDR1 SNHLY, CDR2 FYNNEI. The CDR3 reads CASSSRLGETQYF.

The rearrangement links TRBV7-9 to TRBJ2-7; TCRdb proposes TRBD2, but this gene call is untestable without DNA. This CDR3 is built from 15 residues. Germline-derived CDR1 and CDR2 are SEHNR and FQNEAQ (reference sequence). CDR3 amino acids: CASSSRSGGANEQYF.

V and J are TRBV6-1 and TRBJ2-2; TCRdb's assignment of TRBD1 cannot be checked, as there is no DNA. Germline CDR1 and CDR2: MNHNS and SASEGT. This CDR3 region has 11 residues. The chain's CDR3 is CASGRGGELFF.

The rearrangement uses TRBV6-2 or TRBV6-3 and TRBJ2-2. CDR3 length: 13 residues. The V gene's germline CDR1 is MNHEY and CDR2 SVGEGT. The CDR3 spells CASSSNYPGELFF.

V gene TRBV12-5 combines with J gene TRBJ2-7; TCRdb gives TRBD1 as the D gene, but with no DNA this cannot be confirmed. CDR1 LGHNT and CDR2 FRNRAP come from the germline V gene. The CDR3 contains 16 residues. CDR3 region: CASGLVDALGGSEQYF.

The CDR3 here is CASSPQDNQPQHF. The rearrangement links TRBV12-3 or TRBV12-4 to TRBJ1-5. The CDR3 is 13 amino acids.

The V and J genes are TRBV27 and TRBJ2-7; TCRdb's assignment of TRBD1 cannot be checked, as there is no DNA. CDR1 and CDR2 (germline): MNHEY, SMNVEV (reference sequence). This CDR3 spans 17 amino acids. The CDR3 reads CASSPRDRGRRPYEQYF.

The chain couples TRBV12-3 or TRBV12-4 to TRBJ2-4. The CDR3 consists of 16 residues. The CDR3 reads CASSLALKGAKNIQYF.

J is TRBJ2-3 and V is TRBV7-2; TCRdb outputs TRBD2, but without DNA this stays unchecked. Germline V lookup: CDR1 SGHTA, CDR2 FQGNSA. This CDR3 spans 16 amino acids. The CDR3: CASSLAMRGGPDTQYF.

This chain uses TRBV13 with TRBJ1-1; the TCRdb D gene call, TRBD1, has no DNA to confirm it. Germline V CDR1 and CDR2: PRHDT, FYEKMQ (reference sequence). The CDR3 is made up of 14 amino acids. The CDR3 here is CASSSRRDSMLAFF.

The chain couples TRBV11-2 to TRBJ2-7. Germline loops: CDR1 SGHAT, CDR2 FQNNGV. The CDR3 is 11 amino acids. This CDR3 is CASSRWFEQYF. The full variable domain, rest sourced from reference TRBV11-2 and TRBJ2-7, is EAGVAQSPRYKIIEKRQSVAFWCNPISGHATLYWYQQILGQGPKLLIQFQNNGVVDDSQLPKDRFSAERLKGVDSTLKIQPAKLEDSAVYLCASSRWFEQYFGPGTRLTVT.

The CDR3 sequence: CASSPSPDRSWQYF. V gene TRBV5-5 combines with J gene TRBJ2-7; TCRdb calls TRBD2, which cannot be checked without DNA. Germline V lookup: CDR1 SGHKS, CDR2 YYEKEE (reference sequence). The CDR3 sequence is 14 residues long.

V and J are TRBV5-1 and TRBJ1-1. CDR3 length equals 14 residues. Germline V CDR1 and CDR2: SGHRS, YFSETQ. The CDR3 spells CASTEGRPNTEAFF. The variable domain in full, with the rest retrieved from reference TRBV5-1 and TRBJ1-1, is KAGVTQTPRYLIKTRGQQVTLSCSPISGHRSVSWYQQTPGQGLQFLFEYFSETQRNKGNFPGRFSGRQFSNSRSEMNVSTLELGDSALYLCASTEGRPNTEAFFGQGTRLTVV.

The V call is TRBV18, the J call TRBJ2-5. There are 13 residues in the CDR3. Germline lookup yields CDR1 KGHSH and CDR2 LQKENI. The CDR3 sequence: CASSETLKETQYF.

The CDR3 here is CASSEIYREPNEKLFF. The V and J genes are TRBV5-1 and TRBJ1-4; checking the TCRdb D call of TRBD1 is not possible without DNA. The V gene's germline CDR1 is SGHRS and CDR2 YFSETQ. The length of the CDR3 is 16 residues.